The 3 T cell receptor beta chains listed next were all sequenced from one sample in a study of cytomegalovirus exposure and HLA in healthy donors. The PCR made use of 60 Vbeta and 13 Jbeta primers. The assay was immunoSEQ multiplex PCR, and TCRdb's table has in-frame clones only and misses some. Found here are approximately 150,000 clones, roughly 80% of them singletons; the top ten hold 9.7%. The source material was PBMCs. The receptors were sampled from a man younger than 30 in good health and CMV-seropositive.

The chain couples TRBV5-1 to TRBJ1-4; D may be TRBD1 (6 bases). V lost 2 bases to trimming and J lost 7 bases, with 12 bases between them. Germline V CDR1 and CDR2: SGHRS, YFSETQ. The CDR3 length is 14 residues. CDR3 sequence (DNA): TGCGCCAGCAGCTTTATTCAGGGGAGTGAAAAACTGTTTTTT. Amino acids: CASSFIQGSEKLFF.

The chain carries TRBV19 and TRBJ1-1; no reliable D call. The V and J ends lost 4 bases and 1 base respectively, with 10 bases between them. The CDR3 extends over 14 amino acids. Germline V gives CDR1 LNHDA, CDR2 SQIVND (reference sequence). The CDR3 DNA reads TGTGCCAGTAGTAAGCAGGCCGCGAACACTGAAGCTTTCTTT. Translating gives CASSKQAANTEAFF.

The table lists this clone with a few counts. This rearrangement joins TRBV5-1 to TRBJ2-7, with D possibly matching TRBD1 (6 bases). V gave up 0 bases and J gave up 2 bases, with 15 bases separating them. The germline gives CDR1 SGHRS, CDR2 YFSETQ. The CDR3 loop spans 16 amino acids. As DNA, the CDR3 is TGCGCCAGCAGCTTGGTAATCGACAGGAACACCTACGAGCAGTACTTC. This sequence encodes CASSLVIDRNTYEQYF.